The entry below gives a single T cell receptor (beta chain) sequence along with its context. Its antigen is currently unknown. This sample is drawn from a study of cytomegalovirus exposure and HLA in healthy donors. Overall study context: Earlier work reported 117 million unique TCR beta sequences from 180 million or so T cells. Findings of the study overall: Excluded were some V segments that proved indistinguishable, including TRBV6-2 and TRBV6-3. An analysis that was carried out later associated 16,000 or so TCR beta sequences with HLA alleles at 0.05 false discovery rate.

Trimming removed 2 bases from V and 2 bases from J; junction bases left unmatched: 10. Germline loops: CDR1 GTSNPN, CDR2 SVGIG (reference sequence). The CDR3 extends over 16 amino acids. Both 60 Vbeta primers and 13 Jbeta primers went into the PCR. In the study's own analysis: Among the unique TCR beta chains that a later analysis counted, about 81 million in all, about 10 million were shared. Method: immunoSEQ multiplex PCR; TCRdb's copy keeps in-frame clones and lacks some. Clone size and the V and J calls come from that table; the DNA yielded D and trimming. The sample data list around 50,000 clones.

This clonotype originated in a woman aged 40 to 55 in good health and CMV-seronegative. The material sequenced was PBMCs. V is TRBV30 and J is TRBJ2-5; TRBD1 matches at 8 bases. As DNA, the CDR3 is TGTGCCTGGAGTACCCCCAGGGGGCGATTTCAAGAGACCCAGTACTTC. This encodes CAWSTPRGRFQETQYF.